This entry lists 5 T cell receptor beta chains sequenced from one sample in a study of blood T cell repertoires in COVID-19. Method: immunoSEQ multiplex PCR; TCRdb's copy keeps in-frame clones and lacks some. Here the sample spans 130,000 to 150,000 clones, around 80% being singletons. The sample consisted of peripheral blood. Receptors were obtained from an older man who had recovered from COVID-19.

This clone was observed a handful of times. The chain combines TRBV19 with TRBJ1-5; 7 positions agree with TRBD1. Germline V gene lookup returns CDR1 LNHDA and CDR2 SQIVND (reference sequence). The ends lost 1 base at V and 5 bases at J; junction bases unmatched: 8. This CDR3 has 16 amino acids. CDR3 coding DNA: TGTGCCAGTAGTATAGGGAGGGGGCGGATAGATCAGCCCCAGCATTTT. Translating it yields CASSIGRGRIDQPQHF.

The chain employs TRBV10-3 and TRBJ2-2, with 7 bases identical to TRBD1. The CDR3 contains 15 residues. CDR1 and CDR2 from the germline V gene are ENHRY and SYGVKD. Trimming at V came to 6 bases and at J to 2 bases, leaving 6 bases not matched to a gene. The CDR3 protein is CAIRSDRRNTGELFF. The CDR3 coding sequence is TGTGCCATCAGATCGGACAGGCGAAACACCGGGGAGCTGTTTTTT.

Only a few counts were recorded for this clone. The rearrangement uses TRBV5-4 and TRBJ2-5, with a tentative D call TRBD1 (7 bases). The CDR3 consists of 14 residues. V lost 4 bases, J lost 1 base, and 11 bases lay in between. Per the germline V gene, CDR1 is SGHNT and CDR2 is YYREEE (reference sequence). CDR3 protein: CASSHQGGQETQYF. CDR3 nucleotides: TGTGCCAGCAGCCATCAGGGGGGCCAAGAGACCCAGTACTTC.

V is TRBV12-5 and J is TRBJ2-5; TRBD1 matches at 8 bases. Germline V lookup: CDR1 LGHNT, CDR2 FRNRAP. The CDR3 totals 14 residues. Trimming took 1 base from V and 4 from J; bases not matched to a gene: 2. The CDR3 sequence: CASGLGTGLETQYF. CDR3 in DNA: TGTGCTAGTGGTTTGGGGACAGGGTTAGAGACCCAGTACTTC.

This chain uses TRBV27 with TRBJ2-7; 7 nucleotides match TRBD1. The V and J ends lost 5 bases and 2 bases, in that order; junction bases with no gene match: 9. CDR3 length: 15 amino acids. The germline V gene has CDR1 MNHEY and CDR2 SMNVEV (reference sequence). In DNA form, the CDR3 reads TGTGCCAGCAGTCAAGCCGGGACAGTCACCTACGAGCAGTACTTC. Its protein is CASSQAGTVTYEQYF.